This is a list of T cell receptor beta chains from one sample in a study of human T cells and chemical hapten exposure. MiXCR was run by TCRdb on the RACE reads, yielding one entry per CDR3 protein. Among roughly 360,000 distinct CDR3 sequences, nearly 5% were seen once, and the ten largest hold around 2.3%. The specimen was whole blood, collected in connection with sensitization to the hapten diphenylcyclopropenone (DPC). These receptors were collected from a woman aged 45-60 years with alopecia areata. Some clones in this sample may be carry-over from other donors' samples. Each CDR3 is given with its conserved first and last residue. The order of the fields is CDR3 DNA, CDR3 protein, D gene, CDR3 length, V gene, J gene, clone size. A D gene is named only where the DNA matches it firmly. Clone size is shown for a subset of rows, as once, few, many or a class of expanded clone.

cdr3_nt: TGTGCCAGCAGCTCCCCAGCGGAGGGGGTCTCCTACAATGAGCAGTTCTTC
cdr3_aa: CASSSPAEGVSYNEQFF
d_call: NA
cdr3_length: 17
v_call: TRBV12-3/TRBV12-4
j_call: TRBJ2-1
clone_size: few

cdr3_nt: TGCGCCAGCAGCCATCCCGGGACCGATTCCTACGAGCAGTACTTC
cdr3_aa: CASSHPGTDSYEQYF
d_call: NA
cdr3_length: 15
v_call: TRBV4-1
j_call: TRBJ2-7
clone_size: few

cdr3_nt: TGCAGCGCGAGGGGGGAGAGTGAAAAACTGTTTTTT
cdr3_aa: CSARGESEKLFF
d_call: NA
cdr3_length: 12
v_call: TRBV29-1
j_call: TRBJ1-4
clone_size: many

cdr3_nt: TGTGCCAGCAGCTTTCCGCCTCCGAACACCGGGGAGCTGTTTTTT
cdr3_aa: CASSFPPPNTGELFF
d_call: NA
cdr3_length: 15
v_call: TRBV5-4
j_call: TRBJ2-2
clone_size: few

cdr3_nt: TGTGCCAGCAACATCAACAGGGTGGGTACTGAAGCTTTCTTT
cdr3_aa: CASNINRVGTEAFF
d_call: NA
cdr3_length: 14
v_call: TRBV11-2
j_call: TRBJ1-1
clone_size: NA

cdr3_nt: TGCGCCAGCAGCCGGATGGGGACTTCAACTAATGAAAAACTGTTTTTT
cdr3_aa: CASSRMGTSTNEKLFF
d_call: NA
cdr3_length: 16
v_call: TRBV5-1
j_call: TRBJ1-4
clone_size: NA

cdr3_nt: TGTGCCAGCAGCGGGGGGCCGGGGAACCCACGAGAAAAACTGTTTTTT
cdr3_aa: CASSGGPGNPREKLFF
d_call: NA
cdr3_length: 16
v_call: TRBV7-8
j_call: TRBJ1-4
clone_size: many

cdr3_nt: TGTGCCAGCAGCTTGGACGTCCAAGAGACCCAGTACTTC
cdr3_aa: CASSLDVQETQYF
d_call: NA
cdr3_length: 13
v_call: TRBV5-5
j_call: TRBJ2-5
clone_size: few

cdr3_nt: TGTGCCAGCACGCGGGGCAATCAGCCCCAGCATTTT
cdr3_aa: CASTRGNQPQHF
d_call: NA
cdr3_length: 12
v_call: TRBV6-5
j_call: TRBJ1-5
clone_size: NA

cdr3_nt: TGTGCCAGCAGCCATCAAGGGCTAGCGGGAAGGGAGCTGTTTTTT
cdr3_aa: CASSHQGLAGRELFF
d_call: TRBD2
cdr3_length: 15
v_call: TRBV14
j_call: TRBJ2-2
clone_size: many

cdr3_nt: TGTGCCACCTACAACGAAGGGGCTTTCTTT
cdr3_aa: CATYNEGAFF
d_call: NA
cdr3_length: 10
v_call: TRBV7-9
j_call: TRBJ1-1
clone_size: many

cdr3_nt: TGTGCCAGCAGCTTCACCGGGACAGCAGAGGGCGAGCAGTACTTC
cdr3_aa: CASSFTGTAEGEQYF
d_call: TRBD1
cdr3_length: 15
v_call: TRBV27
j_call: TRBJ2-7
clone_size: few

cdr3_nt: TGTGCCAGCAGCTTAGAGGGTAAAGCGGCTGGCTACACCTTC
cdr3_aa: CASSLEGKAAGYTF
d_call: NA
cdr3_length: 14
v_call: TRBV7-9
j_call: TRBJ1-2
clone_size: many

cdr3_nt: TGTGCCAGCAGGGGCGTGGGCGGGGGGGCTTTCTTT
cdr3_aa: CASRGVGGGAFF
d_call: NA
cdr3_length: 12
v_call: TRBV27
j_call: TRBJ1-1
clone_size: NA

cdr3_nt: TGTGCCAGCAGTTACTCGACAGGTCAGAACACTGAAGCTTTCTTT
cdr3_aa: CASSYSTGQNTEAFF
d_call: NA
cdr3_length: 15
v_call: TRBV6-5
j_call: TRBJ1-1
clone_size: many

cdr3_nt: TGTGCCAGCAGCCTGGACAGCCCGAAGGGGCGGCCCCAGCATTTT
cdr3_aa: CASSLDSPKGRPQHF
d_call: NA
cdr3_length: 15
v_call: TRBV7-2
j_call: TRBJ1-5
clone_size: NA

cdr3_nt: TGTGCCAGCAGTCCAGGCCAGGCCAGCTCCTACGAGCAGTACTTC
cdr3_aa: CASSPGQASSYEQYF
d_call: NA
cdr3_length: 15
v_call: TRBV28
j_call: TRBJ2-7
clone_size: many

cdr3_nt: TGTGCCAGCAGCTTAGACACAGCTCAACTGTTTTTT
cdr3_aa: CASSLDTAQLFF
d_call: NA
cdr3_length: 12
v_call: TRBV11-2
j_call: TRBJ1-4
clone_size: NA

cdr3_nt: TGCGCCAGCAGTACCGGAGTGGGGATGGAGCAGTACTTC
cdr3_aa: CASSTGVGMEQYF
d_call: NA
cdr3_length: 13
v_call: TRBV5-1
j_call: TRBJ2-7
clone_size: few

cdr3_nt: TGTGCCAGCAGTGAAGGTCTGGGTATGAACACTGAAGCTTTCTTT
cdr3_aa: CASSEGLGMNTEAFF
d_call: NA
cdr3_length: 15
v_call: TRBV25-1
j_call: TRBJ1-1
clone_size: few

cdr3_nt: TGTGCCAGCAGCCCAGTCGGTAGTTCTGGAGATACGCAGTATTTT
cdr3_aa: CASSPVGSSGDTQYF
d_call: NA
cdr3_length: 15
v_call: TRBV12-3/TRBV12-4
j_call: TRBJ2-3
clone_size: few

cdr3_nt: TGTGCCAGGACGGGACAGGGAGGAACTGAAGCTTTCTTT
cdr3_aa: CARTGQGGTEAFF
d_call: TRBD1
cdr3_length: 13
v_call: TRBV2
j_call: TRBJ1-1
clone_size: few

cdr3_nt: TGTGCCAGTGGAGGCCTCTCAATGGGCGGAGATACGCAGTATTTT
cdr3_aa: CASGGLSMGGDTQYF
d_call: NA
cdr3_length: 15
v_call: TRBV2
j_call: TRBJ2-3
clone_size: NA

cdr3_nt: TGTGCCAGCAGCCCTAGGGCGGGGATGAACACTGAAGCTTTCTTT
cdr3_aa: CASSPRAGMNTEAFF
d_call: NA
cdr3_length: 15
v_call: TRBV3-1
j_call: TRBJ1-1
clone_size: many

cdr3_nt: TGCAGTGCTAGAGATAGGGACAGGGTAGGCGAGCAGTACTTC
cdr3_aa: CSARDRDRVGEQYF
d_call: TRBD1
cdr3_length: 14
v_call: TRBV20-1
j_call: TRBJ2-7
clone_size: many

cdr3_nt: TGTGCCAGCAGTTTTGATGGAACCACCTACGAGCAGTACTTC
cdr3_aa: CASSFDGTTYEQYF
d_call: NA
cdr3_length: 14
v_call: TRBV27
j_call: TRBJ2-7
clone_size: NA

cdr3_nt: TGTGCCAGCAGTTCGGGACAGGGCATCAATCAGCCCCAGCATTTT
cdr3_aa: CASSSGQGINQPQHF
d_call: TRBD1
cdr3_length: 15
v_call: TRBV28
j_call: TRBJ1-5
clone_size: many

cdr3_nt: TGCGCCAGCAGCGGAAGGACGGGAGCTGGAAACACCATATATTTT
cdr3_aa: CASSGRTGAGNTIYF
d_call: NA
cdr3_length: 15
v_call: TRBV4-1
j_call: TRBJ1-3
clone_size: many

cdr3_nt: TGTGCCAGCAGCTCGCTACGGGACAGGGCCCTCCGGAACTATGGCTACACCTTC
cdr3_aa: CASSSLRDRALRNYGYTF
d_call: TRBD1
cdr3_length: 18
v_call: TRBV11-2
j_call: TRBJ1-2
clone_size: many

cdr3_nt: TGTGCCAGTAGTAACCTTTTCGGGAGTGACGAAGCCACGCGGGATACGCAGTATTTT
cdr3_aa: CASSNLFGSDEATRDTQYF
d_call: NA
cdr3_length: 19
v_call: TRBV19
j_call: TRBJ2-3
clone_size: NA

cdr3_nt: TGTGCCAGCAGCTTAGGTCCCGGGGACACCATATATTTT
cdr3_aa: CASSLGPGDTIYF
d_call: NA
cdr3_length: 13
v_call: TRBV7-9
j_call: TRBJ1-3
clone_size: few

cdr3_nt: TGCAGTGCCCCGGGACTAGCGGGGGGCAGGGCAGATACGCAGTATTTT
cdr3_aa: CSAPGLAGGRADTQYF
d_call: TRBD2
cdr3_length: 16
v_call: TRBV20-1
j_call: TRBJ2-3
clone_size: many

cdr3_nt: TGTGCCAGCAGCTTAGCTAGACAGGCCCTCCACTTT
cdr3_aa: CASSLARQALHF
d_call: NA
cdr3_length: 12
v_call: TRBV7-8
j_call: TRBJ1-6
clone_size: many

cdr3_nt: TGTGCCAGCAGCTCCCGGACTAGCGAGCAGTACTTC
cdr3_aa: CASSSRTSEQYF
d_call: TRBD2
cdr3_length: 12
v_call: TRBV7-8
j_call: TRBJ2-7
clone_size: few

cdr3_nt: TGCGCCAGCAGCTTTGGTAGCGGGAGCGAGACCCAGTACTTC
cdr3_aa: CASSFGSGSETQYF
d_call: TRBD2
cdr3_length: 14
v_call: TRBV5-1
j_call: TRBJ2-5
clone_size: many

cdr3_nt: TGTGCCAGCAGTTACTCGATGTCCCTACGGCCTGGCTCCTACAATGAGCAGTTCTTC
cdr3_aa: CASSYSMSLRPGSYNEQFF
d_call: NA
cdr3_length: 19
v_call: TRBV6-5
j_call: TRBJ2-1
clone_size: many

cdr3_nt: TGTGCCAGCAGCTTAGCAGCCCTCAACTCTGGAAACACCATATATTTT
cdr3_aa: CASSLAALNSGNTIYF
d_call: NA
cdr3_length: 16
v_call: TRBV7-2
j_call: TRBJ1-3
clone_size: few

cdr3_nt: TGCAGTGCTAGCCCCGAATGGGGGGACACTGAAGCTTTCTTT
cdr3_aa: CSASPEWGDTEAFF
d_call: NA
cdr3_length: 14
v_call: TRBV20-1
j_call: TRBJ1-1
clone_size: few

cdr3_nt: TGTGCCAGCAGCCCAGTGGGCGAAGATACGCAGTATTTT
cdr3_aa: CASSPVGEDTQYF
d_call: NA
cdr3_length: 13
v_call: TRBV5-4
j_call: TRBJ2-3
clone_size: NA

cdr3_nt: TGTGCCAGCAGGTCTCTAGAGCCCGCCAAAGAAAAACTGTTTTTT
cdr3_aa: CASRSLEPAKEKLFF
d_call: NA
cdr3_length: 15
v_call: TRBV6-5
j_call: TRBJ1-4
clone_size: NA

cdr3_nt: TGTGCCAGCAGAGCCGGGACTAGCGGGGGAGGGCATGAGCAGTTCTTC
cdr3_aa: CASRAGTSGGGHEQFF
d_call: TRBD2
cdr3_length: 16
v_call: TRBV7-8
j_call: TRBJ2-1
clone_size: few

cdr3_nt: TGCGCCAGCAGCCAAGGACAGAGCAATCAGCCCCAGCATTTT
cdr3_aa: CASSQGQSNQPQHF
d_call: NA
cdr3_length: 14
v_call: TRBV4-3
j_call: TRBJ1-5
clone_size: many

cdr3_nt: TGTGCCAGCAGCCAAGTCTCTTATGAAAAACTGTTTTTT
cdr3_aa: CASSQVSYEKLFF
d_call: NA
cdr3_length: 13
v_call: TRBV14
j_call: TRBJ1-4
clone_size: many

cdr3_nt: TGTGCCAGCAGCTCCCGCAACGGTGATACGCAGTATTTT
cdr3_aa: CASSSRNGDTQYF
d_call: NA
cdr3_length: 13
v_call: TRBV7-2
j_call: TRBJ2-3
clone_size: NA

cdr3_nt: TGTGCCAGCAGTGGTTGGACGGGGGACGAGCAGTACTTC
cdr3_aa: CASSGWTGDEQYF
d_call: NA
cdr3_length: 13
v_call: TRBV6-1
j_call: TRBJ2-7
clone_size: few

cdr3_nt: TGTGCCAGCAGCTTGGGGGAGTCCTCTGGAAACACCATATATTTT
cdr3_aa: CASSLGESSGNTIYF
d_call: NA
cdr3_length: 15
v_call: TRBV5-8
j_call: TRBJ1-3
clone_size: many

cdr3_nt: TGTGCCAGCAGGGCAGTCCCAATGAACACTGAAGCTTTCTTT
cdr3_aa: CASRAVPMNTEAFF
d_call: NA
cdr3_length: 14
v_call: TRBV6-1
j_call: TRBJ1-1
clone_size: NA

cdr3_nt: TGCAGTGCTAGGCGCTACACAGATACGCAGTATTTT
cdr3_aa: CSARRYTDTQYF
d_call: NA
cdr3_length: 12
v_call: TRBV20-1
j_call: TRBJ2-3
clone_size: many

cdr3_nt: TGTGCCAGCAGCCTTTTTCCGGGACAGGGATCTGGGGCCAACGTCCTGACTTTC
cdr3_aa: CASSLFPGQGSGANVLTF
d_call: TRBD1
cdr3_length: 18
v_call: TRBV4-2
j_call: TRBJ2-6
clone_size: few

cdr3_nt: TGTGCCAGCAGCCCAAGCAACCCTACGAACACCGGGGAGCTGTTTTTT
cdr3_aa: CASSPSNPTNTGELFF
d_call: NA
cdr3_length: 16
v_call: TRBV3-1
j_call: TRBJ2-2
clone_size: many

cdr3_nt: TGTGCCAGCAGCTTGTGGGGGACGAATGAGCAGTTCTTC
cdr3_aa: CASSLWGTNEQFF
d_call: NA
cdr3_length: 13
v_call: TRBV5-4
j_call: TRBJ2-1
clone_size: NA

cdr3_nt: TGTGCCATCAGTGAGGGACTCACGACCGCTTCCTACGAGCAGTACTTC
cdr3_aa: CAISEGLTTASYEQYF
d_call: NA
cdr3_length: 16
v_call: TRBV10-3
j_call: TRBJ2-7
clone_size: many

cdr3_nt: TGTGCCAGCAGTCCCCTCCAGGGAGGGGTCGAGACCCAGTACTTC
cdr3_aa: CASSPLQGGVETQYF
d_call: TRBD2
cdr3_length: 15
v_call: TRBV27
j_call: TRBJ2-5
clone_size: many

cdr3_nt: TGTGCCAGCAGCGTAGGAGGCAGTCCCTACGAGCAGTACTTC
cdr3_aa: CASSVGGSPYEQYF
d_call: NA
cdr3_length: 14
v_call: TRBV9
j_call: TRBJ2-7
clone_size: many

cdr3_nt: TGTGCCAGCAGTTCTTGGGACAGGGGTAATCAGCCCCAGCATTTT
cdr3_aa: CASSSWDRGNQPQHF
d_call: TRBD1
cdr3_length: 15
v_call: TRBV6-2/TRBV6-3
j_call: TRBJ1-5
clone_size: few

cdr3_nt: TGTGCCAGCAGTGAACCTTCCCGGACGGAGGCCTGGTTCTTC
cdr3_aa: CASSEPSRTEAWFF
d_call: NA
cdr3_length: 14
v_call: TRBV6-1
j_call: TRBJ2-1
clone_size: few

cdr3_nt: TGCGCCAGCAGCCCCAGATCAGGGGTCTTCGGAGAAAAACTGTTTTTT
cdr3_aa: CASSPRSGVFGEKLFF
d_call: NA
cdr3_length: 16
v_call: TRBV5-1
j_call: TRBJ1-4
clone_size: few

cdr3_nt: TGTGCCAGCAGTTTAAACCCCTGGAACACTGAAGCTTTCTTT
cdr3_aa: CASSLNPWNTEAFF
d_call: NA
cdr3_length: 14
v_call: TRBV12-3/TRBV12-4
j_call: TRBJ1-1
clone_size: few

cdr3_nt: TGTGCCAGCAGCCTTCCTTCCCCCGGAGAAGCTTTCTTT
cdr3_aa: CASSLPSPGEAFF
d_call: NA
cdr3_length: 13
v_call: TRBV5-6
j_call: TRBJ1-1
clone_size: NA